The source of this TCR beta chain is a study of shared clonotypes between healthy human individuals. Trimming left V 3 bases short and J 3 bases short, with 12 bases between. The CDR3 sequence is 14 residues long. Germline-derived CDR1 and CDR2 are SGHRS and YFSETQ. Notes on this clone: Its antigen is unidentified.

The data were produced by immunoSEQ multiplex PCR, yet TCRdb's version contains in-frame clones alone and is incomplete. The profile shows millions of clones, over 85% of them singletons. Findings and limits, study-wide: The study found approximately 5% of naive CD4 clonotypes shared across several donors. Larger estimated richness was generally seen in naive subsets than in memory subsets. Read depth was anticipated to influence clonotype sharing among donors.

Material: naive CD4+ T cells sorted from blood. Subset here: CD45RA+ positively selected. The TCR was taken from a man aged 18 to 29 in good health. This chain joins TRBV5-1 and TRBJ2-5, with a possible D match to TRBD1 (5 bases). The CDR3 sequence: CASSWGYAEETQYF. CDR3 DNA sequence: TGCGCCAGCAGCTGGGGCTACGCGGAAGAGACCCAGTACTTC.